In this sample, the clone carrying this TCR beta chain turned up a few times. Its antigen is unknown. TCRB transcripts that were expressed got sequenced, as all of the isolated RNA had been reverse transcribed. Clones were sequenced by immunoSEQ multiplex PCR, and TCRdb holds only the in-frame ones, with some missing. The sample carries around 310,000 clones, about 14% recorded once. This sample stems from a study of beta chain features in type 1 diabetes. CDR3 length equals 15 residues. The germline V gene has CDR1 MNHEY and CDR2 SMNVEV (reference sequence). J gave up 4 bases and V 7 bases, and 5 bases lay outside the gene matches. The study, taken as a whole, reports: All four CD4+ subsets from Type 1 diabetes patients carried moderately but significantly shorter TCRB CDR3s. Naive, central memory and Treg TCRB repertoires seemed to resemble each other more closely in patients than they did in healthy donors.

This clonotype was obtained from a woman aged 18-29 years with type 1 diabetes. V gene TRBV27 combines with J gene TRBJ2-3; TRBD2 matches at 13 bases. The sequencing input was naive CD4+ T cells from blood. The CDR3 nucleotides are TGTGCCAGCACTCGACTAGCGGGAGGACCAGATACGCAGTATTTT. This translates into CASTRLAGGPDTQYF.